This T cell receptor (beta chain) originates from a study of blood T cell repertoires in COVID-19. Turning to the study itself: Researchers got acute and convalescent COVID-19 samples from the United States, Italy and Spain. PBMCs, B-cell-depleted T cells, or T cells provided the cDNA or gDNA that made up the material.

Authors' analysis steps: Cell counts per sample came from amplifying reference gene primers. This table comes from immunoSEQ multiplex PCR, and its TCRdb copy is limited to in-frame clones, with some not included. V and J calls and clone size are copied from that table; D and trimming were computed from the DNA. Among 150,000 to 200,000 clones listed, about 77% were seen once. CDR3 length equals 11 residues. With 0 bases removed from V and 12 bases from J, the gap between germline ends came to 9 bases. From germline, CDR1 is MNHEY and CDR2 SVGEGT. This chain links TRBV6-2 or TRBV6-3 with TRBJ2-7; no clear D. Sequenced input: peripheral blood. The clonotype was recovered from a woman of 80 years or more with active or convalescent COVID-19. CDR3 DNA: TGTGCCAGCAGTTACTCGGAGCCACTGTACTTC. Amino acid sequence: CASSYSEPLYF.